The T cell receptor (beta chain) under discussion was sequenced for a study of technical replicates of blood from a handful of donors. CDR1 SQVTM and CDR2 ANQGSEA come from the germline V gene. Trimming took 6 bases from V and 1 from J; bases not matched to a gene: 7. This CDR3 has 17 amino acids. The protocol was immunoSEQ multiplex PCR, while the TCRdb copy is restricted to in-frame clones and leaves out a portion. The table records about 72,000 clones, 80% to 95% of them present only once. This TCR derives from a human donor in good health. The rearrangement links TRBV29-1 to TRBJ2-2; 14 bases are shared with TRBD2. The sequenced sample was T cells isolated from PBMCs. In DNA, the CDR3 is TGCAGCGTGAAGGGACTAGCGGGAGAGTGGAACACCGGGGAGCTGTTTTTT. Its protein product is CSVKGLAGEWNTGELFF.